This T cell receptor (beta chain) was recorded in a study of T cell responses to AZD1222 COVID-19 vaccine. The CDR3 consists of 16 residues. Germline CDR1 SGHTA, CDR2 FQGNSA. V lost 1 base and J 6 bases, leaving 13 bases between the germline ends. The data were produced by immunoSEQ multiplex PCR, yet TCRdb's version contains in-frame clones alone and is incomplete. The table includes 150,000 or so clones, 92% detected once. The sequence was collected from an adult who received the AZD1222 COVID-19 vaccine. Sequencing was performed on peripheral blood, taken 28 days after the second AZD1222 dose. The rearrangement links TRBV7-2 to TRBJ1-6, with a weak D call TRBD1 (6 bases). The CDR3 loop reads CASSLGEPRGNSPLHF. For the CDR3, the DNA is TGTGCCAGCAGCTTAGGGGAACCCAGGGGTAATTCACCCCTCCACTTT.